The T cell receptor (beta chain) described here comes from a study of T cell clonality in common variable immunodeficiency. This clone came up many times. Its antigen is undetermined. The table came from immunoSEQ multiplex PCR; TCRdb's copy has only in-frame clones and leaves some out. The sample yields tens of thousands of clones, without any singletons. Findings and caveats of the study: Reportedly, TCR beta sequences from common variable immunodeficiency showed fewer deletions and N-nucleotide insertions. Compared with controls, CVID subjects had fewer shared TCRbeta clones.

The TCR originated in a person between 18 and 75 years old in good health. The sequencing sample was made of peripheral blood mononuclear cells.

CDR3 protein: CASSTLQGSPLFF. The covered CDR3 bases are TGTGCCAGCAGCACATTACAGGGTTCACCG. The rearrangement links TRBV13 to TRBJ2-2; D is possibly TRBD1 (6 bases). The read comes to an end 3 residues before the CDR3 does, leaving the germline J gene to fill in the end. The CDR3 sequence is 13 residues long. Germline CDR1 is PRHDT and CDR2 is FYEKMQ (reference sequence).